A single sample is the source of the 7 T cell receptor beta chains below, sequenced in a study of beta chain features in type 1 diabetes. Sequenced material consisted of expressed TCRB transcripts (all of the isolated RNA was reverse transcribed). TCRdb's table, derived via immunoSEQ multiplex PCR, lists solely in-frame clones and lacks some. In the table there are more than 300,000 clones, roughly 12% of which are singletons. Sequenced: naive CD4+ T cells from blood. These receptor sequences come from a man between 18 and 29 years old in good health.

This clone was detected only a few times. V and J are TRBV7-2 and TRBJ2-1; maybe TRBD2 (7 bases). The germline V gene encodes CDR1 SGHTA and CDR2 FQGNSA. The CDR3 length is 14 residues. The V end was cut by 6 bases, the J end by 7 bases, with 16 bases between. The DNA of the CDR3 is TGTGCCAGCAGTGGGGGAGGGGGTCTAAATGAGCAGTTCTTC. Its protein product is CASSGGGGLNEQFF.

Only a few counts were recorded for this clone. The genes are TRBV7-2 and TRBJ1-2; possible D gene TRBD1, 6 bases. The CDR3 is 15 amino acids. The germline V gene has CDR1 SGHTA and CDR2 FQGNSA. V gave up 5 bases and J gave up 1 base, with 14 bases separating them. The CDR3 region is CASSPTGSRNYGYTF. In DNA, the CDR3 is TGTGCCAGCAGCCCTACAGGGTCCCGTAACTATGGCTACACCTTC.

Remarks on this clone: Other DNA sequences from this sample encode an identical CDR3 as well. The CDR3 region is CASSPSSGSYNEQFF. In nucleotides, the CDR3 is TGTGCCAGCTCACCCTCTAGCGGCTCCTACAATGAGCAGTTCTTC. The rearrangement uses TRBV18 and TRBJ2-1; 7 positions match TRBD2. The ends lost 3 bases at V and 0 bases at J; junction bases unmatched: 2. This CDR3 has 15 residues. CDR1 and CDR2 from the germline V gene are KGHSH and LQKENI.

This clone was observed a few times. The V and J genes are TRBV18 and TRBJ2-7; 7 nucleotides align to TRBD1. Losses at the gene ends were 2 bases for V and 2 bases for J; bases not matched to a gene: 6. The V gene's germline CDR1 is KGHSH and CDR2 LQKENI. The CDR3 is 15 residues long. CDR3 in amino acids: CASSPIRGQAYEQYF. The CDR3 DNA follows: TGTGCCAGCTCACCAATAAGGGGGCAGGCCTACGAGCAGTACTTC.

The chain recombines TRBV4-2 with TRBJ1-5; a possible D gene is TRBD1 (5 bases). V was clipped by 3 bases and J by 0 bases, with 12 bases between them. The CDR3 extends over 16 amino acids. Germline-derived CDR1 and CDR2 are LGHNA and YNFKEQ. CDR3 DNA sequence: TGTGCCAGCAGCCAGGGGCCGGGACTTAGCAATCAGCCCCAGCATTTT. Encoded protein: CASSQGPGLSNQPQHF.

The V gene is TRBV11-1, the J gene TRBJ2-1; D unresolved. This CDR3 has 15 residues. V gave up 5 bases and J gave up 1 base, with 12 bases separating them. Germline CDR1 SGHAT, CDR2 FQDESV (reference sequence). In nucleotides, the CDR3 is TGTGCCAGCAGCCCCCGACAAGAATCCTACAATGAGCAGTTCTTC. Translating it yields CASSPRQESYNEQFF.

V gene TRBV9 combines with J gene TRBJ2-1, with 7 bases aligning to TRBD1. The germline gives CDR1 SGDLS, CDR2 YYNGEE. Trimming took 5 bases from V and 2 from J; bases not matched to a gene: 7. The CDR3 runs to 15 residues. The CDR3 DNA sequence: TGTGCCAGCAGAGAGCGACAGGGTGCCTACAATGAGCAGTTCTTC. Its translation: CASRERQGAYNEQFF.